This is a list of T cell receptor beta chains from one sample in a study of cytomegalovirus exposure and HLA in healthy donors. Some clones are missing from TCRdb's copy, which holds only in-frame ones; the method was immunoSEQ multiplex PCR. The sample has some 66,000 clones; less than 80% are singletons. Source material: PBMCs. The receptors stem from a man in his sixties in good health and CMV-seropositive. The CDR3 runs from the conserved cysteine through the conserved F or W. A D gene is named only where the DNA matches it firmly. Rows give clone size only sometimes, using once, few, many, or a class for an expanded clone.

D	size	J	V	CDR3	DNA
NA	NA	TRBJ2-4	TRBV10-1	CASSEGVRGIQYF	TGCGCCAGCAGTGAGGGGGTCCGGGGCATTCAGTACTTC
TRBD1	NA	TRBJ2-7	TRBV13	CASIPTGGSYEQYF	TGTGCCAGCATACCGACAGGGGGGTCCTACGAGCAGTACTTC
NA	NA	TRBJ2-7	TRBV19	CASTPLTYEQYF	TGTGCCAGTACTCCCCTTACCTACGAGCAGTACTTC
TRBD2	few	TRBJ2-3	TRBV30	CAGDNPVASGGCTQYF	TGTGCCGGCGATAACCCCGTTGCTAGCGGGGGGTGTACGCAGTATTTT
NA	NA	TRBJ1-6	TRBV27	CASSLAGQNSPLHF	TGTGCCAGCAGTTTAGCTGGGCAGAATTCACCCCTCCACTTT
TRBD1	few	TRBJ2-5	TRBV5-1	CASSLVPGGLQETQYF	TGCGCCAGCAGCTTGGTGCCAGGGGGCCTGCAAGAGACCCAGTACTTC
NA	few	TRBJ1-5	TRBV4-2	CASSQGGRNQPQHF	TGTGCCAGCAGCCAAGGGGGCCGCAATCAGCCCCAGCATTTT
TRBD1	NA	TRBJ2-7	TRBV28	CASRPTGGNGNEQYF	TGTGCCAGCAGGCCGACAGGGGGCAACGGTAACGAGCAGTACTTC
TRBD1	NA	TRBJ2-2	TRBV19	CASRLQGALNTGELFF	TGTGCCAGTAGGTTACAGGGGGCATTGAACACCGGGGAGCTGTTTTTT
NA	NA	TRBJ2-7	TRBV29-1	CSFKGGSSYEQYF	TGCAGTTTCAAGGGGGGGAGCTCCTACGAGCAGTACTTC
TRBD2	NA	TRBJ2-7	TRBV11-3	CASSLVSWTSDYEQYF	TGTGCCAGCAGCTTAGTGTCCTGGACTAGCGACTACGAGCAGTACTTC
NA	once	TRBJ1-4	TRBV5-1	CASSWMTATNEKLFF	TGCGCCAGCAGCTGGATGACAGCAACTAATGAAAAACTGTTTTTT
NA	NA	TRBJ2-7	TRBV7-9	CASSSTGSSYEQYF	TGTGCCAGCAGCTCAACAGGGAGCTCCTACGAGCAGTACTTC
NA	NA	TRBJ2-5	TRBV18	CASSPLNPRGETQYF	TGTGCCAGCTCACCATTAAATCCCCGGGGAGAGACCCAGTACTTC
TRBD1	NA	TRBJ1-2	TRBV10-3	CAISERDSNYGYTF	TGTGCCATCAGTGAGCGGGACAGCAACTATGGCTACACCTTC
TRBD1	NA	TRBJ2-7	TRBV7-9	CSSSLGDRRSYEQYF	TGTTCCAGCAGCTTAGGGGACAGGCGCTCCTACGAGCAGTACTTC
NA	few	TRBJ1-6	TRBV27	CASSWTGNSPLHF	TGTGCCAGCAGTTGGACGGGAAATTCACCCCTCCACTTT
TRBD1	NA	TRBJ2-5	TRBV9	CASSVQARQGPGETQYF	TGTGCCAGCAGCGTCCAAGCCCGACAGGGACCCGGGGAGACCCAGTACTTC
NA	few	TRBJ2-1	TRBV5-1	CASSPPRVHEQFF	TGCGCCAGCAGCCCTCCCAGGGTCCATGAGCAGTTCTTC
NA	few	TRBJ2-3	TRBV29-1	CSVTGEGDTQYF	TGCAGCGTTACGGGGGAAGGGGATACGCAGTATTTT
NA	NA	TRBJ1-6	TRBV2	CAQDSEGYNSPLHF	TGTGCCCAGGACAGCGAAGGCTATAATTCACCCCTCCACTTT
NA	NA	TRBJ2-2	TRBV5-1	CASSLVSQSSGELFF	TGCGCCAGCAGCTTGGTTTCTCAGTCGTCCGGGGAGCTGTTTTTT
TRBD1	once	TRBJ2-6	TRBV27	CASSLSTGWGSGANVLTF	TGTGCCAGCAGTTTATCGACAGGGTGGGGCTCTGGGGCCAACGTCCTGACTTTC
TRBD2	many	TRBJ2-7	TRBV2	CASSEGGRAKYEQYF	TGTGCCAGCAGTGAAGGGGGGAGGGCCAAGTACGAGCAGTACTTC
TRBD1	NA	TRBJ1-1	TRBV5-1	CASSQGTGGVLNTEAFF	TGCGCCAGCAGCCAAGGGACAGGGGGTGTCTTGAACACTGAAGCTTTCTTT
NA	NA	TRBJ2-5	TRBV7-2	CASSLEEGRTQYF	TGTGCCAGCAGCTTAGAGGAGGGGAGGACCCAGTACTTC
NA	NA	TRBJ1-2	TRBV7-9	CSSSLNNLYTF	TGTTCCAGCAGCCTAAATAACCTGTACACCTTC
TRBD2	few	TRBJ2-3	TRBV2	CASSAGTSGGPADTQYF	TGTGCCAGCAGTGCCGGGACTAGCGGGGGACCCGCAGATACGCAGTATTTT
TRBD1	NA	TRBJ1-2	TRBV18	CASSPSGTGSYGYTF	TGTGCCAGCTCACCCTCCGGGACAGGATCGTATGGCTACACCTTC
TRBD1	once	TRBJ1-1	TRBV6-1	CASSFGQGQGFF	TGTGCCAGCAGTTTTGGACAGGGTCAAGGTTTCTTT
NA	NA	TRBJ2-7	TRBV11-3	CASSLVRGTSSYEQYF	TGTGCCAGCAGCTTAGTACGCGGAACAAGCTCCTACGAGCAGTACTTC
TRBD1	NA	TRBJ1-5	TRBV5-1	CASSLGTGDSNQPQHF	TGCGCCAGCAGCTTGGGGACAGGGGATAGCAATCAGCCCCAGCATTTT
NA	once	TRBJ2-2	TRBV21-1	CASSNQFTGADTGELFF	TGTGCCAGCAGCAACCAGTTTACAGGGGCCGACACCGGGGAGCTGTTTTTT
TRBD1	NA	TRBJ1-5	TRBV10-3	CAISESDRGVQPQHF	TGTGCCATCAGTGAGTCTGACAGGGGGGTTCAGCCCCAGCATTTT
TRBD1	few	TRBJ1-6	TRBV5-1	CASSLSGGYSPLHF	TGCGCCAGCAGCTTGTCAGGGGGCTATTCACCCCTCCACTTT
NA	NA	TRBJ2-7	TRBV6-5	CASSYPLGRSYEQYF	TGTGCCAGCAGTTACCCCCTCGGAAGGAGCTACGAGCAGTACTTC
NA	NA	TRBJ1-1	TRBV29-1	CSVADSMNTEAFF	TGCAGCGTTGCGGACAGTATGAACACTGAAGCTTTCTTT
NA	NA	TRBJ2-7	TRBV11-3	CASSRRVNSGSYEQYF	TGTGCCAGCAGCCGCAGAGTAAACAGTGGCTCCTACGAGCAGTACTTC
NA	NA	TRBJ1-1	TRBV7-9	CASSAVVGANTEAFF	TGTGCCAGCAGCGCAGTAGTGGGGGCGAACACTGAAGCTTTCTTT
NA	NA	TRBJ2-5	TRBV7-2	CASSLSGQGETQYF	TGTGCCAGCAGCTTATCCGGGCAGGGAGAGACCCAGTACTTC
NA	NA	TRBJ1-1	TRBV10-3	CAISDPGAGRTEAFF	TGTGCCATCAGTGACCCCGGGGCAGGGAGGACTGAAGCTTTCTTT
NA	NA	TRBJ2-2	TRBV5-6	CASSLDRGVNTGELFF	TGTGCCAGCAGCTTGGATCGCGGAGTTAACACCGGGGAGCTGTTTTTT
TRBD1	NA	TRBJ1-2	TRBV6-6	CASINTGETYGYTF	TGTGCCAGCATCAACACAGGGGAAACGTATGGCTACACCTTC
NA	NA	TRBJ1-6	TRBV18	CASSLQELNSPLHF	TGTGCCAGCTCACTGCAGGAACTGAATTCACCCCTCCACTTT
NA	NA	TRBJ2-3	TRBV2	CASSVGGYTQYF	TGTGCCAGCAGTGTTGGGGGGTATACGCAGTATTTT
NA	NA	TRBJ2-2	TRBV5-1	CASSFSTGELFF	TGCGCCAGCAGCTTCAGTACCGGGGAGCTGTTTTTT
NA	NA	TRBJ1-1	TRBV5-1	CASSPSPGWGGNTEAFF	TGCGCCAGCAGCCCGAGTCCCGGGTGGGGGGGGAACACTGAAGCTTTCTTT
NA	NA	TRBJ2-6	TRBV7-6	CASSLWSSGANVLTF	TGTGCCAGCAGCTTATGGAGCTCTGGGGCCAACGTCCTGACTTTC
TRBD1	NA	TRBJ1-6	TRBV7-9	CASSLGDRANSPLHF	TGTGCCAGCAGCTTAGGAGACAGGGCTAATTCACCCCTCCACTTT
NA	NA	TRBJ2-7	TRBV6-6	CASSYLATTYEQYF	TGTGCCAGCAGTTACCTTGCAACTACCTACGAGCAGTACTTC
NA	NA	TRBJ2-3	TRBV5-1	CASSFGVGTDTQYF	TGCGCCAGCAGCTTCGGGGTTGGGACAGATACGCAGTATTTT
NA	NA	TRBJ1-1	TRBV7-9	CASTGGGATEAFF	TGTGCCAGCACCGGGGGTGGGGCCACTGAAGCTTTCTTT
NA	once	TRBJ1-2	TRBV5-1	CASSFDQAYGYTF	TGCGCCAGCAGCTTTGACCAGGCTTATGGCTACACCTTC
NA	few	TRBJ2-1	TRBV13	CASSLGASRNEQFF	TGTGCCAGCAGCTTGGGGGCCAGCCGCAATGAGCAGTTCTTC